This TCR beta chain was identified in a study of blood T cell repertoires in COVID-19. Turning to the study itself: COVID-19 samples, acute and convalescent, were from the United States, Italy and Spain.

How the authors handled the data: Amplifying reference gene primers gave estimates of nucleated cell counts. Produced via immunoSEQ multiplex PCR; TCRdb's table is partial and in-frame only. V and J calls and clone size follow that table, whereas D and trimming were derived from the DNA. This sample has approximately 40,000 clones, with about 82% found just once. The CDR3 has 14 residues. Germline V CDR1 and CDR2: MNHNY, SVGAGI (reference sequence). The V gene lost 10 bases and the J gene lost 0 bases, with 13 bases spanning the gap. This clone has just a few counts. This receptor was taken from a man at least 80 years old with active or convalescent COVID-19. This chain links TRBV6-6 with TRBJ1-3; D gene unclear. The specimen was peripheral blood. The CDR3 here is CATTHGYSGNTIYF. Written as DNA, the CDR3 is TGTGCCACCACCCACGGGTACTCTGGAAACACCATATATTTT.